These 3 T cell receptor beta chains originate from one sample sequenced in a study of blood T cell repertoires in COVID-19. The assay was immunoSEQ multiplex PCR, and TCRdb's table has in-frame clones only and misses some. Among under 50,000 clones listed, over 85% were seen once. Sequencing input: peripheral blood. The receptors come from a man between 65 and 79 years old with active COVID-19.

The chain has TRBV6-1 and TRBJ2-7; 7 bases fit TRBD2. V lost 4 bases and J lost 2; bases outside the gene matches: 11. CDR3 length: 16 residues. Germline values: CDR1 MNHNS, CDR2 SASEGT. CDR3 loop: CASSASSGAATYEQYF. DNA of the CDR3: TGTGCCAGCAGTGCCTCAAGCGGGGCAGCTACCTACGAGCAGTACTTC.

In this sample, this clone turned up once. CDR3 nucleotide sequence: TGCGCCAGCAGCGTATACTTCCTCACAGATACGCAGTATTTT. Residues: CASSVYFLTDTQYF. V usage is TRBV4-3 and J usage is TRBJ2-3; no clear D. The CDR3 extends over 14 amino acids. V shed 5 bases and J shed 2 bases, with 11 bases lying between them. CDR1 LGHNA and CDR2 YSLEER come from the germline V gene.

This clone was counted once. The CDR3 region has the DNA TGTGCCAGCAGCCCCGGAGGGAGCGGAGCGGTAGATACGCAGTATTTT. This translates into CASSPGGSGAVDTQYF. The V gene is TRBV7-2, the J gene TRBJ2-3; possible D gene TRBD2, 6 bases. V lost 5 bases to trimming and J lost 5 bases, with 20 bases between them. This CDR3 is built from 16 residues. Per germline, CDR1 SGHTA and CDR2 FQGNSA.